This entry concerns a single T cell receptor (beta chain). The study ran its PCR with 60 Vbeta and 13 Jbeta primers. Assay used: immunoSEQ multiplex PCR; TCRdb lists only in-frame clones, some missing. The sample comprises approximately 110,000 clones, roughly 74% of which are singletons, and 4% to 4.5% rests with the top ten. The sample belongs to a study of cytomegalovirus exposure and HLA in healthy donors. Germline loops: CDR1 SGHRS, CDR2 YFSETQ. V was pared by 2 bases and J by 0 bases, with 7 bases between. The CDR3 length is 14 residues. The genes are TRBV5-1 and TRBJ2-3, with no clear D. Sequencing used PBMCs. The origin of this receptor is a woman between 45 and 65 years old in good health and CMV-seropositive. For the CDR3, the DNA is TGCGCCAGCAGCTTTATAGCAAGCACAGATACGCAGTATTTT. This sequence encodes CASSFIASTDTQYF.